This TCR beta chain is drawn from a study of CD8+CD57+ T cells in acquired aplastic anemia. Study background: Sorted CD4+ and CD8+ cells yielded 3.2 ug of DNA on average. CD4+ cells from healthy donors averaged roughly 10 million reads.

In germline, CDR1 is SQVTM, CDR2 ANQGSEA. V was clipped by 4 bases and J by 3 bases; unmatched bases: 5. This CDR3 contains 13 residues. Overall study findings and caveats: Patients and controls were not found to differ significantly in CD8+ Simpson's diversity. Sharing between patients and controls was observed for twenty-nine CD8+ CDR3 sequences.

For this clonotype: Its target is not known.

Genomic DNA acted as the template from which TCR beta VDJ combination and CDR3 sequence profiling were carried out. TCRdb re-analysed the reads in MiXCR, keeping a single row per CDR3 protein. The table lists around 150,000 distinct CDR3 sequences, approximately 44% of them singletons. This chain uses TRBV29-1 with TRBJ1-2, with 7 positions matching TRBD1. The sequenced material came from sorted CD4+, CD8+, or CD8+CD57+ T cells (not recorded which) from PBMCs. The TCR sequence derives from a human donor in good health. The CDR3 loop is CSVGTGDHYGYTF. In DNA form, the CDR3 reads TGCAGCGTTGGAACAGGGGATCACTATGGCTACACCTTC.